This T cell receptor (beta chain) was documented in a study of CD8 T cells in ankylosing spondylitis. By quantitative 5'-RACE with molecular barcodes, the TCR beta libraries were made. Using its own MiXCR run on the 5' RACE reads, TCRdb lists one record per CDR3 protein. The sample yields 200,000 to 250,000 distinct CDR3 sequences, over 9.5% seen once. CDR3 length: 17 residues. The V end lost 5 bases, the J end lost 4 bases, and 21 bases lay between the germline ends. Germline values: CDR1 SGHAT, CDR2 FQDESV (reference sequence). A few counts support this clonotype. The receptor was derived from a male donor with ankylosing spondylitis or in good health (not recorded which). Sample: blood, either unsorted or a sorted T cell fraction (not recorded which). The rearrangement joins TRBV11-1 to TRBJ2-1; D remains ambiguous. The CDR3 reads CASSPPPDPVDYNEQFF. The CDR3 DNA reads TGTGCCAGCAGCCCCCCCCCGGACCCCGTTGATTACAATGAGCAGTTCTTC.